This T cell receptor beta chain was found in a study of low-dose radiotherapy and immunotherapy resistance in tumors. Overall study: A daily 300 mg dose of oral aspirin was taken by patients for four cycles from cycle 1 day 1.

Time point denoted: after trial treatment. Described treatment: LDRT plus nivolumab, ipilimumab, low-dose cyclophosphamide and aspirin (RACIN trial). With TRAV- and TRBV-specific primers, first-strand cDNA was made, covering the alpha and beta chains. It was with a constant-region primer and a V-primer adapter that TCRs were amplified over roughly 19 PCR cycles. TCRdb fed the reads into MiXCR, producing one record per CDR3 protein. The sample shows around 80,000 distinct CDR3 sequences, 15% to 20% of them seen only once. This clonotype occurred many times. The junction departs from the called germline gene at one end, perhaps through a read error. CDR3 length: 14 amino acids. The V gene's germline CDR1 is MNHNS and CDR2 SASEGT.

The rearrangement links TRBV6-1 to TRBJ2-6; D is uncertain. The sample in question was PBMCs, obtained after low-dose radiotherapy plus immunotherapy. This TCR came from a male donor with prostate cancer. This CDR3 reads CASREGKGANVLTF. The CDR3 nucleotides are TGTGCCAGCAGGGAAGGGAAGGGGGCCAACGTCCTGACTTTC.